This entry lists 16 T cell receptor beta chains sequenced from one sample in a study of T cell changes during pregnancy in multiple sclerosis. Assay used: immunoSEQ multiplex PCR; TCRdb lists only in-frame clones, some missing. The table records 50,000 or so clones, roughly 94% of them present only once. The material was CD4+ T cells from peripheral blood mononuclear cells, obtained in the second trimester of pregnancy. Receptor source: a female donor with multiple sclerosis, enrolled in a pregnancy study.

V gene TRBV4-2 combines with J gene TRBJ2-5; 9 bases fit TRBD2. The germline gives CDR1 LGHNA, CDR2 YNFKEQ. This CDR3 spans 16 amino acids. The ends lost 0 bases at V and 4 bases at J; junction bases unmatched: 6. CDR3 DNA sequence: TGTGCCAGCAGCCAAGATTCTAGCGGGGTGGGAGAGACCCAGTACTTC. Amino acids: CASSQDSSGVGETQYF.

CDR3 region: CASGSWQGRTEAFF. The CDR3 DNA reads as TGTGCTAGTGGTTCCTGGCAGGGTCGGACTGAAGCTTTCTTT. The gene calls are TRBV12-5 and TRBJ1-1, with D possibly being TRBD1 (5 bases). The germline V gene has CDR1 LGHNT and CDR2 FRNRAP. The CDR3 sequence is 14 residues long. V was trimmed by 4 bases and J by 5 bases, leaving 14 bases between them.

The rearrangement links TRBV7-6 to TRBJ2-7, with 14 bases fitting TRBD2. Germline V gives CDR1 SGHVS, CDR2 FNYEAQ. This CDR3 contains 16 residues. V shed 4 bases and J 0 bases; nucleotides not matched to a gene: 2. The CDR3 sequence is CASSSGLAGDSYEQYF. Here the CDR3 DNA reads TGTGCCAGCAGCTCGGGACTAGCGGGGGACTCCTACGAGCAGTACTTC.

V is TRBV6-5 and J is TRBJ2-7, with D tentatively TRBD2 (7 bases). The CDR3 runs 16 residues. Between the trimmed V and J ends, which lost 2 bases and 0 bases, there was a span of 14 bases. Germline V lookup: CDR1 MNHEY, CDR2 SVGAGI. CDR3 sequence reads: CASSYRGAPFSYEQYF. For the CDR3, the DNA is TGTGCCAGCAGTTACCGGGGGGCACCTTTCTCCTACGAGCAGTACTTC.

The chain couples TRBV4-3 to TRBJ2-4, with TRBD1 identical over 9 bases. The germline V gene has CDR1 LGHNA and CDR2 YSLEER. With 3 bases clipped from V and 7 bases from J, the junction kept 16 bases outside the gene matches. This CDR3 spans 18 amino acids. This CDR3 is CASSQLGGGQGLMNIQYF. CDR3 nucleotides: TGCGCCAGCAGCCAGCTGGGGGGTGGACAGGGGTTGATGAACATTCAGTACTTC.

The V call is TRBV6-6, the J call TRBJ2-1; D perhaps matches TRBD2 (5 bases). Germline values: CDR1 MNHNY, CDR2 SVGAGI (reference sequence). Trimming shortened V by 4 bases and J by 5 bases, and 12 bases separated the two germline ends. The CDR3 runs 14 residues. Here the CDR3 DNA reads TGTGCCAGCAGTTTCCAGCAGAGGGACAATGAGCAGTTCTTC. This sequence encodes CASSFQQRDNEQFF.

CDR3 nucleotide sequence: TGTGCCAGCAGTCCAGACAGGTCCTACGAGCAGTACTTC. The encoded protein is CASSPDRSYEQYF. V usage is TRBV27 and J usage is TRBJ2-7, with D possibly being TRBD1 (6 bases). Trimming took off 5 bases at V and 1 base at J, with 9 bases between the two ends. This CDR3 spans 13 amino acids. Per the germline V gene, CDR1 is MNHEY and CDR2 is SMNVEV (reference sequence).

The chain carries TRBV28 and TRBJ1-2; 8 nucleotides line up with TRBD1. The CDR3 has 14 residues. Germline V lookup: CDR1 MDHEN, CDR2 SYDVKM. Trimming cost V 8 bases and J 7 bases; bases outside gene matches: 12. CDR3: CASVPQTGGSGYTF. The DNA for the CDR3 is TGTGCCAGCGTCCCACAAACAGGGGGTAGTGGCTACACCTTC.

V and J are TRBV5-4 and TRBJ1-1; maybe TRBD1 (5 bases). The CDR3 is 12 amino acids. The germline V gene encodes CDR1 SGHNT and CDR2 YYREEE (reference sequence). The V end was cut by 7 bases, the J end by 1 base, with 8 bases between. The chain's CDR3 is CASWGGNTEAFF. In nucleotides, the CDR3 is TGTGCCAGCTGGGGGGGGAACACTGAAGCTTTCTTT.

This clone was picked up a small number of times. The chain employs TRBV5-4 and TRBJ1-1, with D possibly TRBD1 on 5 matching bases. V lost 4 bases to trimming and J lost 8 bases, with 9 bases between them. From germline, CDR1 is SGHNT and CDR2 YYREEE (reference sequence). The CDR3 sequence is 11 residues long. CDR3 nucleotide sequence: TGTGCCAGCAGCCCGGGGGGGGAAGCTTTCTTT. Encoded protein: CASSPGGEAFF. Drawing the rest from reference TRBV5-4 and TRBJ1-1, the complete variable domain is ETGVTQSPTHLIKTRGQQVTLRCSSQSGHNTVSWYQQALGQGPQFIFQYYREEENGRGNFPPRFSGLQFPNYSSELNVNALELDDSALYLCASSPGGEAFFGQGTRLTVV.

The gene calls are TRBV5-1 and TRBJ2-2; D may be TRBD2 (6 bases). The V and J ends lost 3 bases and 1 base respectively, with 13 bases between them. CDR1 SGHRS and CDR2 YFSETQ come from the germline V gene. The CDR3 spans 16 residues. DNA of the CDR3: TGCGCCAGCAGCTGGGATCCCGGGAGGAACACCGGGGAGCTGTTTTTT. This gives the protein CASSWDPGRNTGELFF. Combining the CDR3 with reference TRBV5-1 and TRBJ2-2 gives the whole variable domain KAGVTQTPRYLIKTRGQQVTLSCSPISGHRSVSWYQQTPGQGLQFLFEYFSETQRNKGNFPGRFSGRQFSNSRSEMNVSTLELGDSALYLCASSWDPGRNTGELFFGEGSRLTVL.

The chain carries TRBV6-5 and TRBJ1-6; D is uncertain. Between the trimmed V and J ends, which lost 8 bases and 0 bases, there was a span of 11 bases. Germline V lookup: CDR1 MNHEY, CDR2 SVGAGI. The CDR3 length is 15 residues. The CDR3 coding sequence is TGTGCCAGCCGGGAGGAGGCCTCCTATAATTCACCCCTCCACTTT. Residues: CASREEASYNSPLHF.

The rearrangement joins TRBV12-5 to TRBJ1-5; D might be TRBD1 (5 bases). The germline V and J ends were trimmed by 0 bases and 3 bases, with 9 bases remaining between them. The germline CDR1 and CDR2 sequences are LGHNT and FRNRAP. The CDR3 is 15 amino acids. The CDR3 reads CASGLVDSFNQPQHF. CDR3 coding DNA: TGTGCTAGTGGTTTGGTAGACAGCTTCAATCAGCCCCAGCATTTT.

The CDR3 sequence: CASSPPRTGDLAKNIQYF. CDR3 nucleotide sequence: TGTGCCAGCTCACCACCCCGGACAGGGGACTTAGCCAAAAACATTCAGTACTTC. V usage is TRBV18 and J usage is TRBJ2-4, with 9 bases identical to TRBD1. Trimming cost V 0 bases and J 0 bases; bases outside gene matches: 6. CDR3 length: 18 residues. Germline lookup yields CDR1 KGHSH and CDR2 LQKENI.

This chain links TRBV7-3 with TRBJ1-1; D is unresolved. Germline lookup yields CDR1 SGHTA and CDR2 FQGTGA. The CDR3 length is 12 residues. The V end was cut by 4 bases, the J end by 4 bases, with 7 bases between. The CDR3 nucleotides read TGTGCCAGCAGCTCCCGAGGCACTGAAGCTTTCTTT. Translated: CASSSRGTEAFF. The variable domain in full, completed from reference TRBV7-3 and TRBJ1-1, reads GAGVSQTPSNKVTEKGKYVELRCDPISGHTALYWYRQSLGQGPEFLIYFQGTGAADDSGLPNDRFFAVRPEGSVSTLKIQRTERGDSAVYLCASSSRGTEAFFGQGTRLTVV.

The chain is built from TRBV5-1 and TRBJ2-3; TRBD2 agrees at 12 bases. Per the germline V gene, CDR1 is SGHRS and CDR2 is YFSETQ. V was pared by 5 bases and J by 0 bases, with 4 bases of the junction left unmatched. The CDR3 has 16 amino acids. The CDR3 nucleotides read TGCGCCAGCAGGGGGACTAGCGGGTTTAGCACAGATACGCAGTATTTT. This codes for CASRGTSGFSTDTQYF.